This is a list of T cell receptor beta chains from one sample in a study of cytomegalovirus exposure and HLA in healthy donors. The method was immunoSEQ multiplex PCR; TCRdb's version includes in-frame clones alone and lacks a portion of them. This sample has some 88,000 clones, with 70% to 75% found just once. Sequenced input: PBMCs. These receptors all stem from a woman younger than 30 in good health and CMV-seropositive. Both conserved end residues are part of each CDR3. Each record gives: D gene, CDR3 length, V gene, clone size, J gene, CDR3 protein, CDR3 DNA. The D gene is left open where the match is weak. Rows may omit the clone size; those that give it use once, few, many or a size class.

NA	13	TRBV5-1	NA	TRBJ2-7	CASSGQPSYEQYF	TGCGCCAGCAGCGGGCAGCCTTCCTACGAGCAGTACTTC
TRBD1	15	TRBV11-2	NA	TRBJ2-7	CASSLQGQGSYEQYF	TGTGCCAGCAGTTTACAGGGACAGGGCTCCTACGAGCAGTACTTC
TRBD1	16	TRBV18	NA	TRBJ2-3	CASSPLGQGTTDTQYF	TGTGCCAGCTCACCATTGGGACAGGGGACCACAGATACGCAGTATTTT
NA	12	TRBV5-1	NA	TRBJ1-1	CASRGDFTEAFF	TGCGCCAGCAGGGGGGACTTCACTGAAGCTTTCTTT
TRBD1	14	TRBV29-1	NA	TRBJ2-7	CSVARTGGVGEQYF	TGCAGCGTTGCTAGGACAGGTGGAGTTGGGGAGCAGTACTTC
TRBD1	16	TRBV9	NA	TRBJ2-3	CASSVEGTGSTDTQYF	TGTGCCAGCAGCGTAGAAGGGACAGGGAGCACAGATACGCAGTATTTT
TRBD1	18	TRBV2	NA	TRBJ1-1	CASSLRSSGQSMNTEAFF	TGTGCCAGCAGCCTCCGTAGCTCGGGACAGAGCATGAACACTGAAGCTTTCTTT
NA	11	TRBV9	NA	TRBJ2-7	CASSVAGEQYF	TGTGCCAGCAGCGTAGCGGGGGAGCAGTACTTC
TRBD1	16	TRBV15	few	TRBJ2-1	CATSRGDRDRVSEQFF	TGTGCCACCAGCAGAGGGGACAGGGACAGGGTGAGTGAGCAGTTCTTC
NA	15	TRBV27	NA	TRBJ2-1	CASSLRRTGMDEQFF	TGTGCCAGCAGTCTCCGACGTACAGGGATGGATGAGCAGTTCTTC
NA	14	TRBV9	NA	TRBJ2-1	CASSVAGEGYEQFF	TGTGCCAGCAGCGTAGCGGGAGAGGGCTATGAGCAGTTCTTC
NA	14	TRBV19	NA	TRBJ1-1	CASSSFRDNTEAFF	TGTGCCAGTAGTTCATTCAGGGATAACACTGAAGCTTTCTTT
TRBD1	15	TRBV9	NA	TRBJ2-2	CASSADRGSTGELFF	TGTGCCAGCAGCGCGGACAGGGGAAGCACCGGGGAGCTGTTTTTT
TRBD1	14	TRBV19	NA	TRBJ2-7	CASSPGQGTYEQYF	TGTGCCAGTTCTCCGGGACAGGGTACCTACGAGCAGTACTTC
NA	13	TRBV29-1	NA	TRBJ2-7	CSVVVVGGYEQYF	TGCAGCGTTGTTGTCGTTGGGGGGTACGAGCAGTACTTC
NA	17	TRBV27	NA	TRBJ2-3	CASSSPRETLSTDTQYF	TGTGCCAGCAGTTCCCCCCGAGAGACTCTTAGCACAGATACGCAGTATTTT
TRBD1	12	TRBV7-9	NA	TRBJ1-2	CASSLGQGGYTF	TGTGCCAGCAGCCTCGGACAGGGTGGCTACACCTTC
NA	13	TRBV19	NA	TRBJ1-1	CASSNEGVTEAFF	TGTGCCAGTAGTAATGAGGGAGTCACTGAAGCTTTCTTT
NA	14	TRBV30	once	TRBJ2-7	CAWSVVGGSYEQYF	TGTGCCTGGAGTGTAGTTGGGGGGTCCTACGAGCAGTACTTC
NA	15	TRBV30	NA	TRBJ2-3	CAWTEYRNRADTQYF	TGTGCCTGGACCGAGTATAGGAATCGGGCAGATACGCAGTATTTT
TRBD2	16	TRBV27	few	TRBJ2-3	CASSRNLGGSTDTQYF	TGTGCCAGCAGTCGCAATTTGGGGGGGAGCACAGATACGCAGTATTTT
NA	15	TRBV7-2	few	TRBJ1-1	CASSLAGSRDTEAFF	TGTGCCAGCAGCTTAGCGGGGAGCCGGGACACTGAAGCTTTCTTT
TRBD1	14	TRBV7-3	few	TRBJ2-1	CASSLDRAVGEQFF	TGTGCCAGCAGCCTGGACAGGGCGGTGGGTGAGCAGTTCTTC
TRBD2	14	TRBV2	NA	TRBJ2-7	CASNLKRDRYEQYF	TGTGCCAGCAACCTCAAGCGGGATAGGTACGAGCAGTACTTC
TRBD1	17	TRBV5-4	NA	TRBJ1-2	CASSLVPGQGEAYGYTF	TGTGCCAGCAGCTTGGTTCCGGGACAGGGGGAGGCCTATGGCTACACCTTC
TRBD2	17	TRBV19	NA	TRBJ2-2	CASSSTGTTSNTGELFF	TGTGCCAGTAGTTCCACCGGGACTACATCGAACACCGGGGAGCTGTTTTTT
TRBD2	15	TRBV5-8	NA	TRBJ2-1	CASSFPGLGSNEQFF	TGTGCCAGCAGCTTTCCGGGACTAGGGAGCAATGAGCAGTTCTTC
NA	13	TRBV7-8	NA	TRBJ1-1	CASSRGGDTEAFF	TGTGCCAGCAGCCGGGGGGGAGACACTGAAGCTTTCTTT
TRBD2	16	TRBV9	NA	TRBJ2-1	CASSPDRRLATNEQFF	TGTGCCAGCAGCCCCGACCGTAGACTAGCGACTAATGAGCAGTTCTTC
TRBD1	16	TRBV4-1	few	TRBJ2-4	CASSQVGQGSKNIQYF	TGCGCCAGCAGCCAAGTGGGACAGGGGTCCAAAAACATTCAGTACTTC
TRBD2	17	TRBV4-2	NA	TRBJ2-3	CASSPKAGTSGTDTQYF	TGTGCCAGCAGCCCTAAAGCGGGGACTAGCGGGACAGATACGCAGTATTTT
NA	15	TRBV12-5	NA	TRBJ2-5	CASGLGDWAQETQYF	TGTGCTAGTGGTTTGGGGGACTGGGCCCAAGAGACCCAGTACTTC
NA	16	TRBV5-5	few	TRBJ2-2	CASSLGGGVKAGELFF	TGTGCCAGCAGCTTGGGCGGAGGGGTAAAGGCCGGGGAGCTGTTTTTT
TRBD1	15	TRBV10-1	NA	TRBJ1-1	CASRRHRGRSTEAFF	TGCGCCAGCAGGAGACACAGGGGGCGAAGCACTGAAGCTTTCTTT
TRBD1	14	TRBV27	few	TRBJ2-7	CASRRDRGTYEQYF	TGTGCCAGCAGGCGGGACAGGGGCACCTACGAGCAGTACTTC
NA	14	TRBV19	NA	TRBJ2-3	CASSRQHFTDTQYF	TGTGCCAGTAGTAGACAGCATTTCACAGATACGCAGTATTTT
TRBD2	16	TRBV14	few	TRBJ2-3	CASSQTSGPKADTQYF	TGTGCCAGCAGCCAAACTAGCGGGCCAAAAGCGGATACGCAGTATTTT
TRBD1	14	TRBV10-3	once	TRBJ1-4	CAISVGQGDEKLFF	TGTGCCATCAGTGTTGGGCAGGGGGATGAAAAACTGTTTTTT